This TCR beta chain was profiled in a study of T cell repertoires in cytomegalovirus infection. Background on the study: In public TCR beta signatures, there were indications of both CMV infection and matching HLA type. Overall study findings and caveats: Of the TCR beta families, the public ones yielded a cumulative frequency that identified carriers of CMV plus the relevant HLA. The ex vivo response was dominated by HLA-C-restricted CMV-specific TCR beta clonotypes.

TCRdb fed the reads into MiXCR, producing one record per CDR3 protein. The repertoire has 740,000 or so distinct CDR3 sequences, less than 40% of them found once; the top ten carry around 3%. Per germline, CDR1 KGHDR and CDR2 SFDVKD. The V end was cut by 7 bases, the J end by 6 bases, with 14 bases between. There are 14 residues in the CDR3. This clonotype was seen more than once but under ten times. What it recognizes is unknown. This TCR was recovered from a human donor in good health (CMV status not recorded). Some clones in this sample may be carry-over from other donors' samples. The source material was PBMCs. J is TRBJ2-2 and V is TRBV24-1; no definite D call. The CDR3 protein is CATSGESRSGELFF. In nucleotides, the CDR3 is TGTGCCACCAGCGGAGAATCAAGATCCGGGGAGCTGTTTTTT.